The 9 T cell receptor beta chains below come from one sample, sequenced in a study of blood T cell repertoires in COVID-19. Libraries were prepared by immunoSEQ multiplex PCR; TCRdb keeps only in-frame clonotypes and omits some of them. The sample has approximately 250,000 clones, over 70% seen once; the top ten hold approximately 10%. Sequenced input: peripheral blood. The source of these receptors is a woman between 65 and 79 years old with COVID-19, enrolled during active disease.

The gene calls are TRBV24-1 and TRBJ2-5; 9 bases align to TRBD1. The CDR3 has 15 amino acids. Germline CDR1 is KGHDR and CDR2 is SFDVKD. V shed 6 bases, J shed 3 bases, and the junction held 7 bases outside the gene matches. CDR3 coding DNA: TGTGCCACCAGTCGGGACAGGGAAATTGAAGAGACCCAGTACTTC. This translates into CATSRDREIEETQYF.

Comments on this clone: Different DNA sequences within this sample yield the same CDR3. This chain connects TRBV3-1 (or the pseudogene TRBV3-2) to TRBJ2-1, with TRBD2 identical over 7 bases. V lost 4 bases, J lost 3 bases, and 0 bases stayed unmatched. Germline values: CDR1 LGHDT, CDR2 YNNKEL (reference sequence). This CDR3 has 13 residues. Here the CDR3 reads CASSRDYYNEQFF. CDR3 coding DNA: TGTGCCAGCAGCCGGGACTACTACAATGAGCAGTTCTTC.

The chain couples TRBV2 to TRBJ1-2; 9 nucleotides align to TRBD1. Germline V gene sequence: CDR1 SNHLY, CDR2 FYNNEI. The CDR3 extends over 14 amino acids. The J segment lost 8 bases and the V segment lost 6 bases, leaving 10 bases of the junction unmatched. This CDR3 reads CASSWDREVSGYTF. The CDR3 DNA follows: TGTGCCAGCAGCTGGGACAGGGAAGTTTCCGGCTACACCTTC.

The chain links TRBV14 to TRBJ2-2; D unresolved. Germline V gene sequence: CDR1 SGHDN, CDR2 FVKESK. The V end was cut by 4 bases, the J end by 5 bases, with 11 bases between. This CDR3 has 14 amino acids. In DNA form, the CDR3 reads TGTGCCAGCAGCCCGATTTCCAGGACCGGGGAGCTGTTTTTT. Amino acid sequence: CASSPISRTGELFF.

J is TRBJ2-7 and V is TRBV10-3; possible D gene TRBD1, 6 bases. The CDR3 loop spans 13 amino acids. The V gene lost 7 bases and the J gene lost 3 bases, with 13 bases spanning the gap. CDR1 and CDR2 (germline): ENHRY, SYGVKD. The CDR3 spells CAITWTENYEQYF. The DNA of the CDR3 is TGTGCCATCACCTGGACAGAGAACTACGAGCAGTACTTC.

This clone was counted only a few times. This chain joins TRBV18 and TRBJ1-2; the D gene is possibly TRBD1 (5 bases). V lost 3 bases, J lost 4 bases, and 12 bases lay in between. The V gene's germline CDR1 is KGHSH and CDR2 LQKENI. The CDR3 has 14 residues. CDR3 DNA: TGTGCCAGCTCACCCCAGGGTGGCGGCTATGGCTACACCTTC. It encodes CASSPQGGGYGYTF.

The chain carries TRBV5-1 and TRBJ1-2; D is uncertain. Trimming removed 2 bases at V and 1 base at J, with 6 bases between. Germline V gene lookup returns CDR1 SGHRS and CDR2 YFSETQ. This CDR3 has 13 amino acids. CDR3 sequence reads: CASSLNSNYGYTF. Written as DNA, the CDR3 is TGCGCCAGCAGCTTAAACAGTAACTATGGCTACACCTTC.

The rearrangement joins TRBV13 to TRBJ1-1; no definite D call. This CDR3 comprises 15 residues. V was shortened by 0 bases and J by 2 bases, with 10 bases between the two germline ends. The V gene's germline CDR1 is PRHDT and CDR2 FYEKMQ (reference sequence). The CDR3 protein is CASSLGQPLNTEAFF. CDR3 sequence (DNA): TGTGCCAGCAGCTTAGGACAGCCGCTCAACACTGAAGCTTTCTTT.

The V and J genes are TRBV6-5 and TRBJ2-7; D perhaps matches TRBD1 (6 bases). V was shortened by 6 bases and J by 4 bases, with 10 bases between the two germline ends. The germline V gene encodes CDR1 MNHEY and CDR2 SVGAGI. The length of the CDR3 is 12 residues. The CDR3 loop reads CASRRGSYEQYF. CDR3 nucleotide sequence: TGTGCCAGCAGAAGGGGGAGTTACGAGCAGTACTTC.